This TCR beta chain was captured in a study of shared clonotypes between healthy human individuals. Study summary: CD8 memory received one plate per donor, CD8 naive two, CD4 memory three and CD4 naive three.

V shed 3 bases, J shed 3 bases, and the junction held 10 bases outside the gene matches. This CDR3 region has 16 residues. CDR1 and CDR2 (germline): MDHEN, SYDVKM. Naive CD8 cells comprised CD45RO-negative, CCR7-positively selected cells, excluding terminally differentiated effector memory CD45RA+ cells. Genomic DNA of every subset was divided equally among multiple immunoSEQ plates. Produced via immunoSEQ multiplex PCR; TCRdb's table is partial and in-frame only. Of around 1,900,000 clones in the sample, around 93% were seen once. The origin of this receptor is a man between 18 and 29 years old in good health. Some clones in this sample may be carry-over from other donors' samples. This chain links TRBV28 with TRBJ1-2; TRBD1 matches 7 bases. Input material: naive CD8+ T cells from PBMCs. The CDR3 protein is CASSFTPGQKYYGYTF. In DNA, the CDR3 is TGTGCCAGCAGTTTTACTCCGGGACAGAAATACTATGGCTACACCTTC.